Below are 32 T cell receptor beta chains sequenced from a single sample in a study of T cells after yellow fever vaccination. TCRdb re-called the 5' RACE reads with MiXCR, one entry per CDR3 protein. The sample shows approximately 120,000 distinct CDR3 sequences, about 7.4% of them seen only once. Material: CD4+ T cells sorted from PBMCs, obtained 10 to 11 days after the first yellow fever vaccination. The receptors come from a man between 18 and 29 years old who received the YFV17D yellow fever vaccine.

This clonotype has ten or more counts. The CDR3 reads CASSQGTGRVEQYF. The CDR3 nucleotides are TGTGCCAGCAGCCAAGGCACAGGGAGGGTCGAGCAGTACTTC. The chain recombines TRBV3-1 with TRBJ2-7; the D gene is possibly TRBD2 (7 bases). CDR1 and CDR2 from the germline V gene are LGHDT and YNNKEL (reference sequence). V lost 1 base to trimming and J lost 6 bases, with 13 bases between them. The CDR3 covers 14 residues.

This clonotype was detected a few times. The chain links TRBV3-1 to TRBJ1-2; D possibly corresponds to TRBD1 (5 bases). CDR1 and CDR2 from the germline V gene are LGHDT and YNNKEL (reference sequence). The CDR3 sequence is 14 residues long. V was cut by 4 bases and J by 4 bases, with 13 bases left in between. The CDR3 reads CASSRGSGFYGYTF. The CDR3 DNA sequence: TGTGCCAGCAGCCGAGGGTCAGGGTTCTATGGCTACACCTTC. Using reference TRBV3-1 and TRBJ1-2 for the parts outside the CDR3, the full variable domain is DTAVSQTPKYLVTQMGNDKSIKCEQNLGHDTMYWYKQDSKKFLKIMFSYNNKELIINETVPNRFSPKSPDKAHLNLHINSLELGDSAVYFCASSRGSGFYGYTFGSGTRLTVV.

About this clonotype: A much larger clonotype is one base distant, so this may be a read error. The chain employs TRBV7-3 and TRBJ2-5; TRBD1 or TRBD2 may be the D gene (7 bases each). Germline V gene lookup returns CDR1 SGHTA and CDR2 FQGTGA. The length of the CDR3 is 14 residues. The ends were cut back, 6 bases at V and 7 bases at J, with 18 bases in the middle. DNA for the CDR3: TGTGCCAGCAGGTTGACAGGGACGGGGGGGACCCAGTACTTC. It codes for CASRLTGTGGTQYF.

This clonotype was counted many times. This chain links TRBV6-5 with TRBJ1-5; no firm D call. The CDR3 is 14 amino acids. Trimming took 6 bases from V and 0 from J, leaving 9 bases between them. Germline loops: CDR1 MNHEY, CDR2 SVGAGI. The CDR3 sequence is CASRGNRSNQPQHF. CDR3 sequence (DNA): TGTGCCAGCAGGGGGAACCGTAGCAATCAGCCCCAGCATTTT.

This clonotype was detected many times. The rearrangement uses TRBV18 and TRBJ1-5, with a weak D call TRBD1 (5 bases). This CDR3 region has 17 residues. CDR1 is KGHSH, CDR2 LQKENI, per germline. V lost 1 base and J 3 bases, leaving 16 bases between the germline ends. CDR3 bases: TGTGCCAGCTCACCACGTAAGGGACTCTCCCCCAATCAGCCCCAGCATTTT. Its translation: CASSPRKGLSPNQPQHF. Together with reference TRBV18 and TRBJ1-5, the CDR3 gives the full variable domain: NAGVMQNPRHLVRRRGQEARLRCSPMKGHSHVYWYRQLPEEGLKFMVYLQKENIIDESGMPKERFSAEFPKEGPSILRIQQVVRGDSAAYFCASSPRKGLSPNQPQHFGDGTRLSIL.

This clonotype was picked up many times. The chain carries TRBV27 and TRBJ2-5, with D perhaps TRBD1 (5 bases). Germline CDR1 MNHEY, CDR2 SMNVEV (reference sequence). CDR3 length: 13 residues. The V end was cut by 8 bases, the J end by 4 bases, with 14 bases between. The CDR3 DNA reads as TGTGCCAGCGGAAGTAGGGGTCGAGAGACCCAGTACTTC. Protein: CASGSRGRETQYF.

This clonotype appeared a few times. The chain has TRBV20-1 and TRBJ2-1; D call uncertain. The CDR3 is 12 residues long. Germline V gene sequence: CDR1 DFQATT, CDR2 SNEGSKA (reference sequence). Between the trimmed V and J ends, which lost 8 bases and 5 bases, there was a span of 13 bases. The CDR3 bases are TGCAGTCCCCACCCTCCCCACAATGAGCAGTTCTTC. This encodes CSPHPPHNEQFF.

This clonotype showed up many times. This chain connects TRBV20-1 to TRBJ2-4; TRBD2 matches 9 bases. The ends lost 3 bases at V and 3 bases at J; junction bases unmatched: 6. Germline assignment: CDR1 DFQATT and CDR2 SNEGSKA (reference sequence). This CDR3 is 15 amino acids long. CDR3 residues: CSARRGGGGKNIQYF. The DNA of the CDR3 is TGCAGTGCTAGGCGCGGGGGGGGTGGCAAAAACATTCAGTACTTC.

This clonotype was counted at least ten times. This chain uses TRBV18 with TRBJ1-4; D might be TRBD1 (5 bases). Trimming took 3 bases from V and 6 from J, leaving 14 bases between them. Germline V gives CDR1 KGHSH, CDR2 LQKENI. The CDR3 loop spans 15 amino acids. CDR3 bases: TGTGCCAGCTCACCTCCGGGACGGACTTATGAAAAACTGTTTTTT. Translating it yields CASSPPGRTYEKLFF.

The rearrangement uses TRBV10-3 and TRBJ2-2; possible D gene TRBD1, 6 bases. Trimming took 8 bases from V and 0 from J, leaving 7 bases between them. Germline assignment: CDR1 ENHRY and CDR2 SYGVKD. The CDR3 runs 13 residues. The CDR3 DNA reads TGTGCCATCGGGACACCGAACACCGGGGAGCTGTTTTTT. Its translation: CAIGTPNTGELFF.

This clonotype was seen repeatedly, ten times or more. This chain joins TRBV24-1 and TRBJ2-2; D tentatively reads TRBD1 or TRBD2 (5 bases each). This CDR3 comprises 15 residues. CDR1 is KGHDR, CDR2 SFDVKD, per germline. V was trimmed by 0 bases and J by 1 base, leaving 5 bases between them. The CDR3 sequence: CATSDLGGNTGELFF. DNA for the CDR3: TGTGCCACCAGTGATTTGGGGGGGAACACCGGGGAGCTGTTTTTT.

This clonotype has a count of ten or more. Here the CDR3 DNA reads TGTGCCAGCAGCCCCAGGGGCGAGCAGCCCCAGCATTTT. This sequence encodes CASSPRGEQPQHF. The V call is TRBV7-8, the J call TRBJ1-5; TRBD1 is a possible D gene (6 bases). CDR3 length: 13 amino acids. V lost 5 bases to trimming and J lost 7 bases, with 12 bases between them. CDR1 and CDR2 (germline): SGHVS, FQNEAQ.

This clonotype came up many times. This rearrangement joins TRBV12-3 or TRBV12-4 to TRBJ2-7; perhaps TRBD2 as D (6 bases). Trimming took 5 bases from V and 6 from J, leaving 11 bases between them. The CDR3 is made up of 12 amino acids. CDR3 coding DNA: TGTGCCAGCAGTCGGGACTCGGGCGAGCAGTACGTC. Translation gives CASSRDSGEQYV.

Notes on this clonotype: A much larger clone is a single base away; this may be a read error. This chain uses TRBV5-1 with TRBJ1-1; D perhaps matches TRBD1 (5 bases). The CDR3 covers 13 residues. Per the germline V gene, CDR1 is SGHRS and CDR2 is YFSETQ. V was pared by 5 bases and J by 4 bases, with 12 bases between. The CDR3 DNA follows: TGCGCCAGCAGGCGTCAGGGAGGCACTGAAGCTTTCTTT. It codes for CASRRQGGTEAFF.

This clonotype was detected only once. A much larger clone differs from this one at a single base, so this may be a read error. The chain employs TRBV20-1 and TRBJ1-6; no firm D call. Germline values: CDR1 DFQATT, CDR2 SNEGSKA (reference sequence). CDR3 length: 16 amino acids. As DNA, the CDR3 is TGCAGTGCTAGGGACGCCCGAAGCTCCTATAAGTCACCCCTCCACTTT. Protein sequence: CSARDARSSYKSPLHF.

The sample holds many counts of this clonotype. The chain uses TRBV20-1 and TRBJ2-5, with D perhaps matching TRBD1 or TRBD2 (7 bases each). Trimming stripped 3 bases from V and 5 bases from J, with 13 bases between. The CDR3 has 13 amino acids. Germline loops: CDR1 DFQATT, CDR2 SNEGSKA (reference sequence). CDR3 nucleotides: TGCAGTGCTAGGGGAGGGGGCAAGGAGACCCAGTACTTC. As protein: CSARGGGKETQYF.

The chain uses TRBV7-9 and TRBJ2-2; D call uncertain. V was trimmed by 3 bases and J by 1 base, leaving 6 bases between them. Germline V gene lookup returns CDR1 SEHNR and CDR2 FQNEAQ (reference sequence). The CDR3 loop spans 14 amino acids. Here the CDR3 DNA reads TGTGCCAGCAGCTTCTTTCAGAACACCGGGGAGCTGTTTTTT. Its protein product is CASSFFQNTGELFF.

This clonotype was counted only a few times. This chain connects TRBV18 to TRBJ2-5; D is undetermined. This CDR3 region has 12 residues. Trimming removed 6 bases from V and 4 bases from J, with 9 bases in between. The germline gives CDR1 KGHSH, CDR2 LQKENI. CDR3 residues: CASSGWGETQYF. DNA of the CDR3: TGTGCCAGCTCGGGATGGGGAGAGACCCAGTACTTC.

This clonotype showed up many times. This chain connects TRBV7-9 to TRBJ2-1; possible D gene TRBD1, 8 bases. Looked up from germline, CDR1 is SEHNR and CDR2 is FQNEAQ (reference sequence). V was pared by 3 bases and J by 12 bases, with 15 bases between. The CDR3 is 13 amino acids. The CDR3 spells CASSFREGTGQFF. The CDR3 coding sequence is TGTGCCAGCAGCTTTAGGGAGGGGACAGGGCAGTTCTTC. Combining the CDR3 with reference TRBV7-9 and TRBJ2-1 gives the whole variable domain DTGVSQNPRHKITKRGQNVTFRCDPISEHNRLYWYRQTLGQGPEFLTYFQNEAQLEKSRLLSDRFSAERPKGSFSTLEIQRTEQGDSAMYLCASSFREGTGQFFGPGTRLTVL.

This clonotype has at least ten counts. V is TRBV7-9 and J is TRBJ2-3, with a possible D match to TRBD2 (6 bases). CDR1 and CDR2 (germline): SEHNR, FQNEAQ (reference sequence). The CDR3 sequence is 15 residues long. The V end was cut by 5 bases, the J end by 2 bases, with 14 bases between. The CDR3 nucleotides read TGTGCCAGCAGCGGCTCTAGCGCCAACACAGATACGCAGTATTTT. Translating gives CASSGSSANTDTQYF. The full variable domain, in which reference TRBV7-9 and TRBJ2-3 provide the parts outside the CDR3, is DTGVSQNPRHKITKRGQNVTFRCDPISEHNRLYWYRQTLGQGPEFLTYFQNEAQLEKSRLLSDRFSAERPKGSFSTLEIQRTEQGDSAMYLCASSGSSANTDTQYFGPGTRLTVL.

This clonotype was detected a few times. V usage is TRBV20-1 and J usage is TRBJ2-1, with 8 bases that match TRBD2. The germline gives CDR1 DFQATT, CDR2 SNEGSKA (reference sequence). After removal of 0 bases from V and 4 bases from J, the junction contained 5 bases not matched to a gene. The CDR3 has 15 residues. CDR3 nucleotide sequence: TGCAGTGCTAGAGATCCTCGCGGGGGGTACAATGAGCAGTTCTTC. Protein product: CSARDPRGGYNEQFF.

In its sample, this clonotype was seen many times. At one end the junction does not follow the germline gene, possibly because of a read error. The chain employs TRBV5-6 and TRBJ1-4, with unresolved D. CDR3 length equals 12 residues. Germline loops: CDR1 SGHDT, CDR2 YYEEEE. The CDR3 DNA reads TGTGCCAGCAGCTTGGCCAACGCGGGCAAGGTTTTT. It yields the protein CASSLANAGKVF.

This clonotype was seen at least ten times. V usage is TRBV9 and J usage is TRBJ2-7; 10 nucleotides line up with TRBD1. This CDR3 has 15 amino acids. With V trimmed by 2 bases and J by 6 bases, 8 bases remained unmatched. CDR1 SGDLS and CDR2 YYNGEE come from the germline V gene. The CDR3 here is CASSVDGTGEFEQYF. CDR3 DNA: TGTGCCAGCAGCGTCGACGGGACAGGGGAATTCGAGCAGTACTTC.

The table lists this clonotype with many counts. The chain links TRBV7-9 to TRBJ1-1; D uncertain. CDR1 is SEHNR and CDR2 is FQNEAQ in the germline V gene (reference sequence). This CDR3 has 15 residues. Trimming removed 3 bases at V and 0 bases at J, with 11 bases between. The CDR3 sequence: CASSFPDFLNTEAFF. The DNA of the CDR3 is TGTGCCAGCAGCTTCCCCGACTTCCTGAACACTGAAGCTTTCTTT.

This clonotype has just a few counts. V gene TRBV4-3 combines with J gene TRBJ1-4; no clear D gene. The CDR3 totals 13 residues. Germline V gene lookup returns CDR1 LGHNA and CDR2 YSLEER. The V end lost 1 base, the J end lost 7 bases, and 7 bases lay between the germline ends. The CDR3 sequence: CASSQGRGEKLFF. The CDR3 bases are TGCGCCAGCAGCCAAGGGAGAGGTGAAAAACTGTTTTTT.

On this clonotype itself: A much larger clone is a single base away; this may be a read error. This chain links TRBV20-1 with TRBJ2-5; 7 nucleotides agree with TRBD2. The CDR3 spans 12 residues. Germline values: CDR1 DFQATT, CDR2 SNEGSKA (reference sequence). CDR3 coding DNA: TGCAGTGCTAGACGCAGCGGGGAGACCAAGTACTTC. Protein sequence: CSARRSGETKYF.

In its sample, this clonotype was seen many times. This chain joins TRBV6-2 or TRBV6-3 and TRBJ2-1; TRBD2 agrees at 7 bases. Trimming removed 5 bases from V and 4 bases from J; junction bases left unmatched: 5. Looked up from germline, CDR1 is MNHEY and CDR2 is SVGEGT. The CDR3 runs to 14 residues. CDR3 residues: CASSQPGLYNEQFF. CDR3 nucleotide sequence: TGTGCCAGCAGTCAGCCGGGACTATACAATGAGCAGTTCTTC.

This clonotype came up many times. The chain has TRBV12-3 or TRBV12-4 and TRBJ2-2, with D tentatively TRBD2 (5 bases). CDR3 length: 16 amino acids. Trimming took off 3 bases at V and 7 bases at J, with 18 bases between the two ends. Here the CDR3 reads CASSFRPPSSGGELFF. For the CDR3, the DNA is TGTGCCAGCAGTTTTAGACCCCCCTCGAGCGGCGGGGAGCTGTTTTTT.

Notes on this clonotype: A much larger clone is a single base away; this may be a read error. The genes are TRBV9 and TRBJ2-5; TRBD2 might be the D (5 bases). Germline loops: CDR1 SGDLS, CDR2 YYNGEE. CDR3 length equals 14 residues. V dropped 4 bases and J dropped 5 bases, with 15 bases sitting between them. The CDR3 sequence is CASSPPGVHETQYF. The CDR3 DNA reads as TGTGCCAGCAGCCCTCCCGGGGTTCATGAGACCCAGTACTTC.

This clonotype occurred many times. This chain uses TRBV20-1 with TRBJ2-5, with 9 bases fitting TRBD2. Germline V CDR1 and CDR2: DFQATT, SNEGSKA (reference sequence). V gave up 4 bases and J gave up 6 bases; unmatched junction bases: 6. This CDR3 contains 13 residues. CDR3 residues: CSATLSGGKTQYF. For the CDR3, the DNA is TGCAGTGCTACCCTTAGCGGGGGTAAGACCCAGTACTTC.

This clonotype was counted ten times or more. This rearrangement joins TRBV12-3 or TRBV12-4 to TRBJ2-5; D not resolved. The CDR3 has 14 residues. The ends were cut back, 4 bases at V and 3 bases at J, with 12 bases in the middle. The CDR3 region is CASSSEGQKETQYF. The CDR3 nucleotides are TGTGCCAGCAGTTCAGAAGGGCAGAAAGAGACCCAGTACTTC.

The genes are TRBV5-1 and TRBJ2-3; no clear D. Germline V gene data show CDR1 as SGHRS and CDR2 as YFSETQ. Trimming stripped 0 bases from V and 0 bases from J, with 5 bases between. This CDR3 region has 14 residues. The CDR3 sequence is CASSLETSTDTQYF. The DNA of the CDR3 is TGCGCCAGCAGCTTGGAGACTAGCACAGATACGCAGTATTTT.